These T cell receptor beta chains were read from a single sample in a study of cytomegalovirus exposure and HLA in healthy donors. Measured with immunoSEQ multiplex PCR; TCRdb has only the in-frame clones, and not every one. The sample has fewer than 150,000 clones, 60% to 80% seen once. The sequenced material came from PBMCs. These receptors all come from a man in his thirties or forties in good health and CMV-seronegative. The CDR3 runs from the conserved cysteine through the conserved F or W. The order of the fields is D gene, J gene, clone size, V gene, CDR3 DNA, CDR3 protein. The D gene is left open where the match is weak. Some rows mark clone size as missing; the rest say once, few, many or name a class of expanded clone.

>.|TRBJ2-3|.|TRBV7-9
TGTGCCAGCAGACTCGCGGACACCAACACAGATACGCAGTATTTT
CASRLADTNTDTQYF
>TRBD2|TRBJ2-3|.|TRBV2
TGTGCCAGACACCAAGGTGGGCTAGCGGGAAGCACAGATACGCAGTATTTT
CARHQGGLAGSTDTQYF
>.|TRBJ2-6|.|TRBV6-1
TGTGCCAGCAGTGAAGCGCTACTGACGGGGGGGGCCAACGTCCTGACTTTC
CASSEALLTGGANVLTF
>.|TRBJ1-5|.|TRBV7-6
TGTGCCAGCAGCTTAGAGGGGTCTGGACAGCCCCAGCATTTT
CASSLEGSGQPQHF
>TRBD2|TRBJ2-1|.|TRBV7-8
TGTGCCAGCAGCTTAAGACTAGCCATCCAGTTCTTC
CASSLRLAIQFF
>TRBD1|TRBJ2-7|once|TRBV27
TGTGCCAGCAGTTCCACCGGGACAGGGGCGCGGGAGCAGTACTTC
CASSSTGTGAREQYF
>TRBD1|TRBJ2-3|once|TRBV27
TGTGCCAGCACCGCCGCGGGACAGGTGAGCACAGATACGCAGTATTTT
CASTAAGQVSTDTQYF
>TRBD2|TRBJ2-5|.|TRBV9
TGTGCCAGCAGCGTAGCGCCTAGCGGACAAGAGACCCAGTACTTC
CASSVAPSGQETQYF
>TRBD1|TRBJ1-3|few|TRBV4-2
TGTGCCAGCAGCCCAAGGACAGGGGGCTCAGGAAACACCATATATTTT
CASSPRTGGSGNTIYF
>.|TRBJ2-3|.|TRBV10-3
TGTGCCATCACTATGGGGCAGAATCCAAGCACAGATACGCAGTATTTT
CAITMGQNPSTDTQYF
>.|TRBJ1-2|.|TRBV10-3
TGTGCCATCAGTGAGTCGGCAGGGGCTGTCTATGGCTACACCTTC
CAISESAGAVYGYTF
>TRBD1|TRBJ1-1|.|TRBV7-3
TGTGCCAGCAGCCTAACAGGGGCCGATAACACTGAAGCTTTCTTT
CASSLTGADNTEAFF
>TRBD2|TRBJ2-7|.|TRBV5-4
TGTGCCAGCAGCTCGGGACTAGCAGCCTACGAGCAGTACTTC
CASSSGLAAYEQYF
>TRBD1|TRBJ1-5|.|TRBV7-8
TGTGCCAGCAGCTTAAGGACAGGTCCCGTTAGCAATCAGCCCCAGCATTTT
CASSLRTGPVSNQPQHF
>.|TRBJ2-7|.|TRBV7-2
TGTGCCAGCAGCTTCGAGCCCTCCTACGAGCAGTACTTC
CASSFEPSYEQYF
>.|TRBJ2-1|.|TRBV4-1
TGCGCCAGCAGCTTACCAAGCGGGCGATACAATGAGCAGTTCTTC
CASSLPSGRYNEQFF
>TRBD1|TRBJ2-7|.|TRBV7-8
TGTGCCAGCAGGGCTACTTCGGACAGGTGGTTCTCCTACGAGCAGTACTTC
CASRATSDRWFSYEQYF
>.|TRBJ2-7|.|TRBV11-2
TGTGCCAGCAGCTTAGAGGTGCCAGGGGACGAGCAGTACTTC
CASSLEVPGDEQYF
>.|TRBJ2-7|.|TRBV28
TGTGCCAGTGGGCTCATGGGGGGCGCGGGGGAGTGGTACTTC
CASGLMGGAGEWYF
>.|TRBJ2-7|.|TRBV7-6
TGTGCCAGCAGCTTAGCGGGAGGCTCCTACGAGCAGTACTTC
CASSLAGGSYEQYF
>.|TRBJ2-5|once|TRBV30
TGTGCCTGGAAAGGAACGGGTACATGGGAGACCCAGTACTTC
CAWKGTGTWETQYF
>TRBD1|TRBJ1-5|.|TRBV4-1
TGCGCCAGCAGCCAAGAATGGGAACAGGGGGCTCAGCCCCAGCATTTT
CASSQEWEQGAQPQHF
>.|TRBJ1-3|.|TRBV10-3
TGTGCCATCAAGGGCGGGTCAAAATCTGGAAACACCATATATTTT
CAIKGGSKSGNTIYF
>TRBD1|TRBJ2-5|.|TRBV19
TGTGCCAGTAGTATATCTACAGGGGATCGGACCCAGTACTTC
CASSISTGDRTQYF
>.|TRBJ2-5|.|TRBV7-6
TGTGCCAGCAGCCCGCGGAAGGCCCAAGAGACCCAGTACTTC
CASSPRKAQETQYF
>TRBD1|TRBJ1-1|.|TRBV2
TGTGCCAGCAGACCATTGACAGGGCGGGACACTGAAGCTTTCTTT
CASRPLTGRDTEAFF
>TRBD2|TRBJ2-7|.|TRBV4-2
TGTGCCAGCAGCCAAGAGGGCGGGAGGTCGAGCTCCTACGAGCAGTACTTC
CASSQEGGRSSSYEQYF
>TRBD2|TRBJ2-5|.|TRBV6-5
TGTGCCAGCATTTTTAGCGGGAGGGCCGGGGAGACCCAGTACTTC
CASIFSGRAGETQYF
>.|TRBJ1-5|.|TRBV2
TGTGCCAGCAGCCAGGGTATTGGCAATCAGCCCCAGCATTTT
CASSQGIGNQPQHF
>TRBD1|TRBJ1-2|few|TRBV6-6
TGTGCCAGCAGTTCCGAGGGGACAGGGGTGAGATACACCTTC
CASSSEGTGVRYTF
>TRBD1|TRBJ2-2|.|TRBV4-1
TGCGCCAGCAGCCACATACTCTTTAAGGGGACAGACAGGGCCGGGGAGCTGTTTTTT
CASSHILFKGTDRAGELFF
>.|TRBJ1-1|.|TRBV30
TGTGCCTGGGCTACAGTGAACACTGAAGCTTTCTTT
CAWATVNTEAFF
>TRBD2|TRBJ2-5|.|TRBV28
TGTGCCAGCAGCCCGGGACTAGCGGGAGCTTTTGAGACCCAGTACTTC
CASSPGLAGAFETQYF
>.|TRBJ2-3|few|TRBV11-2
TGTGCCAGCAGCCCAGTGACCGCAGGTGGGCAGTATTTT
CASSPVTAGGQYF
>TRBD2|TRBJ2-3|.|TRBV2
TGTGCCAGCAGGAACTCTCTGCGGGAGAGTATAGATACGCAGTATTTT
CASRNSLRESIDTQYF
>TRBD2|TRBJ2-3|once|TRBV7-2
TGTGCCAGCAGCTTATTAGCGGGACTTGCAGATACGCAGTATTTT
CASSLLAGLADTQYF
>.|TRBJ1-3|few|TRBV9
TGTGCCAGCAGCGCGAGCAGGGCGGCTGGAAACACCATATATTTT
CASSASRAAGNTIYF
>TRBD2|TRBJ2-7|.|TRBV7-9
TGTGCCAGCAGCCAGACTAGCGGCTACTACGAGCAGTACTTC
CASSQTSGYYEQYF
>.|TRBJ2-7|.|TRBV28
TGTGCCAGCAGTTTCCCCTCATCAGGAATTCCCTTCGAGCAGTACTTC
CASSFPSSGIPFEQYF
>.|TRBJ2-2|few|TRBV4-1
TGCGCCAGCAGGGACTCTACTGCTTGGGCCGGGGAGCTGTTTTTT
CASRDSTAWAGELFF
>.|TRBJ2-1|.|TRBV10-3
TGTGCCATCAGTGAGTCGAGTTTTATGAGGGTTGAGCAGTTCTTC
CAISESSFMRVEQFF
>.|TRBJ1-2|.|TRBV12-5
TGTGCTAGTGGTTTGACACGACAGCATGACAGGCTGCGGTATGGCTACACCTTC
CASGLTRQHDRLRYGYTF
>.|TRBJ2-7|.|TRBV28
TGTGCCAGCCTGGACACAGGGATACCCTACGAGCAGTACTTC
CASLDTGIPYEQYF
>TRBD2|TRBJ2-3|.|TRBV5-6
TGTGCCAGCAGCCGTGGACTAGCGGGGAGTGATACGCAGTATTTT
CASSRGLAGSDTQYF
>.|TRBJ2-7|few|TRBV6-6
TGTGCCAGCAGTTACGCACAGGGAAGGCCCGAGCAGTACTTC
CASSYAQGRPEQYF
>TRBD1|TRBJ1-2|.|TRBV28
TGTGCCAGCAGTTTACGGGCGGGACAGGCTATATATGGCTACACCTTC
CASSLRAGQAIYGYTF
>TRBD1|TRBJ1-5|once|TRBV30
TGTGCCTGGGGCCTCCAGGGGGATCAGCCCCAGCATTTT
CAWGLQGDQPQHF
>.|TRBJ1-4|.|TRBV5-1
TGCGCCAGCAGCTTATTCCCGGGGGGGACCGCAACTAATGAAAAACTGTTTTTT
CASSLFPGGTATNEKLFF
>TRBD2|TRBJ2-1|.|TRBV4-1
TGCGCCAGCAGCCAATCAAAGGGACTAGCGGGGAATGAGCAGTTCTTC
CASSQSKGLAGNEQFF
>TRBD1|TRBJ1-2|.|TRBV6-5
TGTGCCAGCAGAGCAGGACAGGGAGTACTTGGCTACACCTTC
CASRAGQGVLGYTF
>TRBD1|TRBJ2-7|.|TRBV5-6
TGTGCCAGCAGCTTGCTCGGGACAGGGTCCTACGAGCAGTACTTC
CASSLLGTGSYEQYF
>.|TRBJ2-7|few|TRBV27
TGTGCCAGCAGTTCCGTAGACTCCATCTACGAGCAGTACTTC
CASSSVDSIYEQYF
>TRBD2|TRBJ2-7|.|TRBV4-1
TGCGCCAGCAGCCAAATCGCCGGGACTAGCGGGATTTACGAGCAGTACTTC
CASSQIAGTSGIYEQYF
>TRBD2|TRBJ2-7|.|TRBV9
TGTGCCAGCAGCGTAACCGGGACTAGCGGTGACGGGCAGTACTTC
CASSVTGTSGDGQYF
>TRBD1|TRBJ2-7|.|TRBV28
TGTGCCAGCAGTCGTACGGGACAGACCTACGAGCAGTACTTC
CASSRTGQTYEQYF
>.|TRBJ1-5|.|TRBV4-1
TGCGCCAGCCGAAAGCAGGGTGGGGGCAATCAGCCCCAGCATTTT
CASRKQGGGNQPQHF
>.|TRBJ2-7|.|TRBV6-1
TGTGCCAGCTCGCCGGGGTGGGCTGAGGAGCAGTACTTC
CASSPGWAEEQYF
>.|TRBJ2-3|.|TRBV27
TGTGCCAGCAGTTTATTTGACCCTAGGGGTTCGACGGTATTAGACAGCACAGATACGCAGTATTTT
CASSLFDPRGSTVLDSTDTQYF